What follows is one TCR beta chain and its context. The sample comes from a study of OX40 agonist ivuxolimab in advanced cancers. Sequencing was performed with immunoSEQ multiplex PCR; in TCRdb, only in-frame clones are kept and a portion is missing. The sample holds about 77,000 clones, roughly 84% seen once. The sequence derives from an adult with an advanced solid tumor such as melanoma, head and neck, liver or kidney cancer. This specimen consisted of CD4+ or CD8+ T cells sorted from blood, obtained in a trial of the OX40 agonist ivuxolimab.

The CDR3 nucleotides are TGTGCCAGCAGGTCTAGCTCTGGGGCCAACGTCCTGACTTTC. Protein sequence: CASRSSSGANVLTF. The chain couples TRBV7-3 to TRBJ2-6; no clear D. CDR3 length: 14 residues. Deletions cut 6 bases from V and 0 bases from J, with 6 bases between. Germline V gene sequence: CDR1 SGHTA, CDR2 FQGTGA.